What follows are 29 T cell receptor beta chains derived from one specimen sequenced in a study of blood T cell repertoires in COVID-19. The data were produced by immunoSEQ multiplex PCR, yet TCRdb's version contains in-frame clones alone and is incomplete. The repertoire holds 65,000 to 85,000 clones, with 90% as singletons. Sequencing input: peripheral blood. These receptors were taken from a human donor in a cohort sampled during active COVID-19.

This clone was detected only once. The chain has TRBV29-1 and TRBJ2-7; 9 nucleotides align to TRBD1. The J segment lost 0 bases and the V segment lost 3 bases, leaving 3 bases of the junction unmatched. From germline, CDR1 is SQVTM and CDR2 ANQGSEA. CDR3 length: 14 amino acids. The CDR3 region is CSVEGTGLSYEQYF. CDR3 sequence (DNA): TGCAGCGTTGAGGGGACAGGGCTCTCCTACGAGCAGTACTTC.

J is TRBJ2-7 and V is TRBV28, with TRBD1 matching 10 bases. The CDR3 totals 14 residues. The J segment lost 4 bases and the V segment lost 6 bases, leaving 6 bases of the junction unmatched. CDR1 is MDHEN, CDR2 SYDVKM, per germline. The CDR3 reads CASRTGTGVYEQYF. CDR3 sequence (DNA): TGTGCCAGCAGAACCGGGACAGGGGTTTACGAGCAGTACTTC.

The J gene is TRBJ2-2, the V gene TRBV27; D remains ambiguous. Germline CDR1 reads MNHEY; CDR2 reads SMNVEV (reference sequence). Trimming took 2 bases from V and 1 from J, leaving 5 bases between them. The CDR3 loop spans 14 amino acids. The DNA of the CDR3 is TGTGCCAGCAGTTTAGGAGTGAACACCGGGGAGCTGTTTTTT. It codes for CASSLGVNTGELFF.

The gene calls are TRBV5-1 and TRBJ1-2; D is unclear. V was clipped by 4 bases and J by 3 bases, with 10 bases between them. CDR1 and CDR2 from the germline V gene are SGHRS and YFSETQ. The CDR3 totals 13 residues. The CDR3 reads CASSLGVDYGYTF. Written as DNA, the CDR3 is TGCGCCAGCAGCCTCGGGGTGGACTATGGCTACACCTTC.

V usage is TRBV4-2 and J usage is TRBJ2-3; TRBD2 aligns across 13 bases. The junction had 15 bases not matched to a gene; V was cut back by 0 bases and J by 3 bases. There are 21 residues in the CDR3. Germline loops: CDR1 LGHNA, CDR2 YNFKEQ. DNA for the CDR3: TGTGCCAGCAGCCAAGAGCCACTTACTAGCGGGGGGGCCAAAAGAACAGATACGCAGTATTTT. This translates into CASSQEPLTSGGAKRTDTQYF.

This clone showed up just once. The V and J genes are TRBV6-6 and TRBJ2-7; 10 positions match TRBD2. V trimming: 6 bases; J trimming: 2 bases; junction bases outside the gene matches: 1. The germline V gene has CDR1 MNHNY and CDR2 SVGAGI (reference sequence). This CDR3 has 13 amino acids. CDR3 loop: CASSGLAAYEQYF. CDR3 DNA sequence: TGTGCCAGCAGCGGACTAGCGGCCTACGAGCAGTACTTC.

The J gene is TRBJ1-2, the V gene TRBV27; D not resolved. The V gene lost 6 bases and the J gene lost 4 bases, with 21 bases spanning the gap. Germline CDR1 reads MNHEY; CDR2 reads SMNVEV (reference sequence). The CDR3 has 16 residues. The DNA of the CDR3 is TGTGCCAGCAGGCCCCCGGGGATTGGAGTAGGCTATGGCTACACCTTC. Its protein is CASRPPGIGVGYGYTF.

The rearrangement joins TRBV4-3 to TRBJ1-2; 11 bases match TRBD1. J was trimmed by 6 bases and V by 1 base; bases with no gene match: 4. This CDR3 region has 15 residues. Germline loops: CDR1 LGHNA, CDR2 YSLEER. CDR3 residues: CASSQVGQGADGYTF. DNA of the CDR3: TGCGCCAGCAGCCAAGTCGGACAGGGGGCGGATGGCTACACCTTC.

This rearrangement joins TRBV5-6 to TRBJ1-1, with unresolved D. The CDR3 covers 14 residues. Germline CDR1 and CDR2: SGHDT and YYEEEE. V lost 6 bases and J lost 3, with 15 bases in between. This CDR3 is CASTSVISDTEAFF. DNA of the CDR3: TGTGCCAGCACTTCGGTTATCTCGGACACTGAAGCTTTCTTT.

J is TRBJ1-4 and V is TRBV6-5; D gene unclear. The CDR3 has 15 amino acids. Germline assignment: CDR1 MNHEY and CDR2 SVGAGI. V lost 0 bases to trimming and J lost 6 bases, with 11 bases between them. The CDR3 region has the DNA TGTGCCAGCAGTTACTCGGGAAGGGAGGATGAAAAACTGTTTTTT. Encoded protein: CASSYSGREDEKLFF.

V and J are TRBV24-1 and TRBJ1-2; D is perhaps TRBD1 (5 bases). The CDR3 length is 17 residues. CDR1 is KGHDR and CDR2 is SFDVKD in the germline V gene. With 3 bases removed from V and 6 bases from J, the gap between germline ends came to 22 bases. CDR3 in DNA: TGTGCCACCAGTGATCCTCGGGGGGGGGAAGTGCTTAATGGCTACACCTTC. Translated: CATSDPRGGEVLNGYTF.

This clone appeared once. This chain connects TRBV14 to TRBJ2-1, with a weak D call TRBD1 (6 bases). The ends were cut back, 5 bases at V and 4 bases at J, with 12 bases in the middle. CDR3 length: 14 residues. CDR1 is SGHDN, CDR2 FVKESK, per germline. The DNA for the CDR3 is TGTGCCAGCAGCTCGGGACACCAATACAATGAGCAGTTCTTC. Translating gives CASSSGHQYNEQFF. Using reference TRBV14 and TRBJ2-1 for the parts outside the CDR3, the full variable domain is EAGVTQFPSHSVIEKGQTVTLRCDPISGHDNLYWYRRVMGKEIKFLLHFVKESKQDESGMPNNRFLAERTGGTYSTLKVQPAELEDSGVYFCASSSGHQYNEQFFGPGTRLTVL.

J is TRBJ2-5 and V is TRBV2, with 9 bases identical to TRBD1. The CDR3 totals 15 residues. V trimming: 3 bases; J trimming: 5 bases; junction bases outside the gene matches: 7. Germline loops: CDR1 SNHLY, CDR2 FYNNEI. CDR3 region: CASSDGGQGRETQYF. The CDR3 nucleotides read TGTGCCAGCAGTGACGGGGGACAGGGTAGGGAGACCCAGTACTTC.

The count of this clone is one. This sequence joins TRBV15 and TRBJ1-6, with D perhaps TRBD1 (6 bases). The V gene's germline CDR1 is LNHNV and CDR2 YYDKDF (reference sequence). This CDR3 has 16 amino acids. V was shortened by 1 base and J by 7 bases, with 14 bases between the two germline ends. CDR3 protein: CATSRAAGRGNSPLHF. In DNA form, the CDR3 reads TGTGCCACCAGCAGAGCGGCAGGGAGGGGGAATTCACCCCTCCACTTT.

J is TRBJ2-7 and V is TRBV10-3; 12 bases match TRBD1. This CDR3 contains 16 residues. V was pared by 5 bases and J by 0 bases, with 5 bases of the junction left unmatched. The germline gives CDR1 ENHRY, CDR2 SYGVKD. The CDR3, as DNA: TGTGCCATCAGTCCAGGGACAGGGGGCGCCTCCTACGAGCAGTACTTC. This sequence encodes CAISPGTGGASYEQYF.

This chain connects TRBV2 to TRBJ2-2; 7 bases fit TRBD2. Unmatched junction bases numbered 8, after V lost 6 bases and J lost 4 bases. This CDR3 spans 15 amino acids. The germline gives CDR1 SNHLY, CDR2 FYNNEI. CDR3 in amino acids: CASRGGDSPTGELFF. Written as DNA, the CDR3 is TGTGCCAGCAGGGGGGGGGACTCGCCCACCGGGGAGCTGTTTTTT.

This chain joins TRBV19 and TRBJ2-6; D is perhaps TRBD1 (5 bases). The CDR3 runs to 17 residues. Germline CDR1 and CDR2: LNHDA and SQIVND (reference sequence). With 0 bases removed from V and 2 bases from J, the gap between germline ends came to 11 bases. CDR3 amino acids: CASSIDYQGAGANVLTF. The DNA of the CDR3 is TGTGCCAGTAGTATAGATTATCAAGGGGCTGGGGCCAACGTCCTGACTTTC. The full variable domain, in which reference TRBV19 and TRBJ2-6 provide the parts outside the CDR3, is DGGITQSPKYLFRKEGQNVTLSCEQNLNHDAMYWYRQDPGQGLRLIYYSQIVNDFQKGDIAEGYSVSREKKESFPLTVTSAQKNPTAFYLCASSIDYQGAGANVLTFGAGSRLTVL.

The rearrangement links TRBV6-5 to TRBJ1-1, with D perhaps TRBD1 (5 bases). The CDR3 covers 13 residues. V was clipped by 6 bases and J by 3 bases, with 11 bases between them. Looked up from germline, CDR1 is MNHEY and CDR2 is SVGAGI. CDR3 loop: CASRNARDTEAFF. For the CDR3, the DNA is TGTGCCAGCAGAAACGCCAGGGACACTGAAGCTTTCTTT.

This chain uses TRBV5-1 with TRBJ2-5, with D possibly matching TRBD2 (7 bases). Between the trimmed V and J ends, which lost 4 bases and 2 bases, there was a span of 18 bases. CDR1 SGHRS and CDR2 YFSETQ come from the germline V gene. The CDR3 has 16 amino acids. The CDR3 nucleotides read TGCGCCAGCAGCCCATCCCGGGGGGCCTCTCAAGAGACCCAGTACTTC. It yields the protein CASSPSRGASQETQYF.

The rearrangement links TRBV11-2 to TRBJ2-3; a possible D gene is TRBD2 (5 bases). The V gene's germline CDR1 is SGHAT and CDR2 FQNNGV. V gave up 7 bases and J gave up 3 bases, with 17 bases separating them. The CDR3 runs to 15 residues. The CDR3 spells CASTLLDYLTDTQYF. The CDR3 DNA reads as TGTGCCAGCACCCTTCTAGACTATCTTACAGATACGCAGTATTTT. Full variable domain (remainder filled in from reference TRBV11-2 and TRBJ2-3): EAGVAQSPRYKIIEKRQSVAFWCNPISGHATLYWYQQILGQGPKLLIQFQNNGVVDDSQLPKDRFSAERLKGVDSTLKIQPAKLEDSAVYLCASTLLDYLTDTQYFGPGTRLTVL.

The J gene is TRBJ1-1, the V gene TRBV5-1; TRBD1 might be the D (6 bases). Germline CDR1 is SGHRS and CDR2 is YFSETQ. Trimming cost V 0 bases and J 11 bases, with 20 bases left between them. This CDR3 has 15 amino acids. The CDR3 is CASSLAQLTGGRAFF. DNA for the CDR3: TGCGCCAGCAGCTTGGCCCAGTTGACAGGCGGTCGGGCTTTCTTT.

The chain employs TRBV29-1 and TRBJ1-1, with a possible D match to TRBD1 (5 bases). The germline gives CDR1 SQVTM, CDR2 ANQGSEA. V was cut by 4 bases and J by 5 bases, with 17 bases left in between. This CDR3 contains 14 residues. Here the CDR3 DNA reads TGCAGCGTTGGGCAGGGACTGCATGGGACTGAAGCTTTCTTT. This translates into CSVGQGLHGTEAFF.

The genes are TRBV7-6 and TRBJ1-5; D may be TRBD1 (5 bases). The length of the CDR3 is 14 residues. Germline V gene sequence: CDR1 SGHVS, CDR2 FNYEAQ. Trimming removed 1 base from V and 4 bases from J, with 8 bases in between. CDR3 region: CASSLGAGNQPQHF. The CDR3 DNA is TGTGCCAGCAGCTTAGGGGCAGGGAATCAGCCCCAGCATTTT.

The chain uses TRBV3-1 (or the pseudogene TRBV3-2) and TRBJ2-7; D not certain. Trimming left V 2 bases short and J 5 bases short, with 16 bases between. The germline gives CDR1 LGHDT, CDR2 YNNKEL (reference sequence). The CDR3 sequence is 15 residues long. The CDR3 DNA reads TGTGCCAGCAGCCAATGGCATCAGGCTCCCCACGAGCAGTACTTC. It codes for CASSQWHQAPHEQYF.

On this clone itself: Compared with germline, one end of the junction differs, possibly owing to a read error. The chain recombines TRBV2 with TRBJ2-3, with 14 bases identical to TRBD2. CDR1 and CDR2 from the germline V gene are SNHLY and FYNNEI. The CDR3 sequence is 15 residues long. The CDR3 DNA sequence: TGTGCCAGCAGCGGACTAGCGGGGGGCCCAGATACGCAGAATTTT. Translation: CASSGLAGGPDTQNF.

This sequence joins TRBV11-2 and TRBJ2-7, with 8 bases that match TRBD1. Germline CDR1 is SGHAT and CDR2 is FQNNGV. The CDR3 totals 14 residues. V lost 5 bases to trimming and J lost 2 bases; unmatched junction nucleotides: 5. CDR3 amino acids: CASSRPGQAYEQYF. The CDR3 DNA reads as TGTGCCAGCAGCCGTCCGGGACAGGCCTACGAGCAGTACTTC.

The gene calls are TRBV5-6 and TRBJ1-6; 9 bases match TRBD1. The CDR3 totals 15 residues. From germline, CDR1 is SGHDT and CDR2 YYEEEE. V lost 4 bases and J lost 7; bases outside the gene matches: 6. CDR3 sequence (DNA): TGTGCCAGCAGCGCCACGACAGGGGGAAATTCACCCCTCCACTTT. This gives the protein CASSATTGGNSPLHF.

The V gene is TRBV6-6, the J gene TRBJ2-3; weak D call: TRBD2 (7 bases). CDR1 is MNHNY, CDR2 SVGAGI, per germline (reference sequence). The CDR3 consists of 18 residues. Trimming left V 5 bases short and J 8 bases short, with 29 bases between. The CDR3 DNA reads TGTGCCAGCAGTCATGCATCGGCGGGGGCGCGGGGTGAGGGTACGCAGTATTTT. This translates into CASSHASAGARGEGTQYF.

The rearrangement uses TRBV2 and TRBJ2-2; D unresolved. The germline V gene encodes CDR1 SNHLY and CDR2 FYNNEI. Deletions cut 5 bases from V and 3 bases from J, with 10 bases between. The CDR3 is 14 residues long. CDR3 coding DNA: TGTGCCAGCAGTACAACAGCCTACACCGGGGAGCTGTTTTTT. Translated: CASSTTAYTGELFF.